This T cell receptor beta chain comes out of a study of control samples from healthy donors and cancer patients. CDR1 and CDR2 from the germline V gene are SGHVS and FQNEAQ. V was trimmed by 2 bases and J by 2 bases, leaving 18 bases between them. The CDR3 is 17 amino acids. Sequencing was performed with immunoSEQ multiplex PCR; in TCRdb, only in-frame clones are kept and a portion is missing. The table records 140,000 to 150,000 clones, 93% of them present only once. The chain uses TRBV7-8 and TRBJ1-2, with D perhaps matching TRBD1 (5 bases). Sample: blood. This TCR came from a man aged 18 to 30 in good health. CDR3 coding DNA: TGTGCCAGCAGCTTAAGTGGGGACCGGAGACAGAACTATGGCTACACCTTC. This sequence encodes CASSLSGDRRQNYGYTF.